Presented here are 25 T cell receptor beta chains from one specimen sequenced in a study of early T cells in non-severe SARS-CoV-2 infection. Each CDR3 protein is one row after TCRdb ran MiXCR on the 5' RACE reads. The sample holds tens of thousands of distinct CDR3 sequences, 9% to 15% seen once. The specimen was whole blood. These receptors were collected from an adult who was a healthcare worker with PCR-confirmed SARS-CoV-2 infection or an uninfected control (not recorded which).

At least ten counts were recorded for this clonotype. The gene calls are TRBV7-8 and TRBJ2-2; perhaps TRBD2 as D (6 bases). V lost 6 bases and J 1 base, leaving 12 bases between the germline ends. The CDR3 sequence is 15 residues long. Germline-derived CDR1 and CDR2 are SGHVS and FQNEAQ. CDR3 amino acids: CASSLRRGNTGELFF. The CDR3 bases are TGTGCCAGCAGTCTAAGGCGGGGGAACACCGGGGAGCTGTTTTTT.

At least ten counts were recorded for this clonotype. This sequence joins TRBV6-6 and TRBJ2-7; TRBD2 matches at 13 bases. From germline, CDR1 is MNHNY and CDR2 SVGAGI (reference sequence). V lost 3 bases to trimming and J lost 3 bases; unmatched junction nucleotides: 2. The CDR3 consists of 15 residues. CDR3 bases: TGTGCCAGCAGTTATCGACTAGCGGGAGGCTACGAGCAGTACTTC. It translates to CASSYRLAGGYEQYF.

The chain links TRBV12-3 or TRBV12-4 to TRBJ2-5; 7 bases map to TRBD1. The CDR3 is 14 amino acids. Trimming took 3 bases from V and 4 from J; bases not matched to a gene: 5. As DNA, the CDR3 is TGTGCCAGCAGTTTCGACAGGGTCCGAGAGACCCAGTACTTC. Translated: CASSFDRVRETQYF.

This clonotype has more than one count but fewer than ten. The rearrangement links TRBV7-9 to TRBJ2-5; 9 nucleotides agree with TRBD1. CDR1 and CDR2 (germline): SEHNR, FQNEAQ (reference sequence). Germline trimming cut 7 bases from V and 2 bases from J; bases unmatched to any gene: 14. This CDR3 contains 17 residues. The CDR3 nucleotides are TGTGCCAGCACGGGGCCCCCCTCGGGACAGGGACAAGAGACCCAGTACTTC. This gives the protein CASTGPPSGQGQETQYF.

V gene TRBV5-6 combines with J gene TRBJ2-1, with D tentatively TRBD2 (5 bases). The CDR3 loop spans 14 amino acids. V was pared by 4 bases and J by 5 bases, with 13 bases between. Germline CDR1 and CDR2: SGHDT and YYEEEE. The CDR3 DNA is TGTGCCAGCAGCCTAACTAGTGACAACAATGAGCAGTTCTTC. Residues: CASSLTSDNNEQFF. Full variable domain (remainder filled in from reference TRBV5-6 and TRBJ2-1): DAGVTQSPTHLIKTRGQQVTLRCSPKSGHDTVSWYQQALGQGPQFIFQYYEEEERQRGNFPDRFSGHQFPNYSSELNVNALLLGDSALYLCASSLTSDNNEQFFGPGTRLTVL.

This clonotype was detected only a few times. The J gene is TRBJ2-3, the V gene TRBV7-3; 9 bases map to TRBD2. The CDR3 spans 18 residues. The junction had 8 bases not matched to a gene; V was cut back by 1 base and J by 0 bases. Germline CDR1 and CDR2: SGHTA and FQGTGA. For the CDR3, the DNA is TGTGCCAGCAGCTTAAAGGCTAGCGGGGTTCCTAGCACAGATACGCAGTATTTT. This gives the protein CASSLKASGVPSTDTQYF.

This clonotype has a handful of counts. The chain joins TRBV12-3 or TRBV12-4 to TRBJ2-7; possible D gene TRBD1, 6 bases. The CDR3 sequence is 14 residues long. With 3 bases removed from V and 5 bases from J, the gap between germline ends came to 14 bases. In nucleotides, the CDR3 is TGTGCCAGCAGTTTCGGGACAAAGAGCAACGAGCAGTACTTC. Translating it yields CASSFGTKSNEQYF.

This clonotype has more than one count but fewer than ten. The chain employs TRBV6-2 or TRBV6-3 and TRBJ1-1; 10 bases are a match to TRBD1. The CDR3 spans 14 residues. Per germline, CDR1 MNHEY and CDR2 SVGEGT. Losses at the gene ends were 8 bases for V and 5 bases for J; bases not matched to a gene: 8. The CDR3 DNA reads as TGTGCCAGCCGGGACAGGGGATTTGGGACTGAAGCTTTCTTT. Encoded protein: CASRDRGFGTEAFF.

The rearrangement links TRBV19 to TRBJ1-4; D might be TRBD1 (6 bases). The CDR3 extends over 15 amino acids. From germline, CDR1 is LNHDA and CDR2 SQIVND (reference sequence). V was pared by 4 bases and J by 0 bases, with 9 bases between. The CDR3 DNA sequence: TGTGCCAGTAGTAGGACAGCCGCAACTAATGAAAAACTGTTTTTT. Protein sequence: CASSRTAATNEKLFF.

This clonotype was seen a few times. J is TRBJ1-5 and V is TRBV10-3; no firm D call. Germline CDR1 reads ENHRY; CDR2 reads SYGVKD. The V end was cut by 10 bases, the J end by 2 bases, with 12 bases between. The CDR3 runs to 13 residues. DNA for the CDR3: TGTGCCACAAAGCTCCAGGGCAATCAGCCCCAGCATTTT. Its translation is CATKLQGNQPQHF.

V gene TRBV20-1 combines with J gene TRBJ2-1; D unresolved. The CDR3 loop spans 13 amino acids. Germline V gene lookup returns CDR1 DFQATT and CDR2 SNEGSKA (reference sequence). With 6 bases removed from V and 0 bases from J, the gap between germline ends came to 9 bases. The DNA of the CDR3 is TGCAGTGCCATCAAAAGCTCCTACAATGAGCAGTTCTTC. The encoded protein is CSAIKSSYNEQFF.

In its sample, this clonotype was seen many times. CDR3 residues: CASQLQENTGELFF. Here the CDR3 DNA reads TGTGCCAGCCAACTTCAGGAGAACACCGGGGAGCTGTTTTTT. V usage is TRBV7-2 and J usage is TRBJ2-2; D not certain. The CDR3 is 14 amino acids. The germline V gene encodes CDR1 SGHTA and CDR2 FQGNSA. Trimming left V 8 bases short and J 1 base short, with 11 bases between.

The genes are TRBV7-6 and TRBJ1-1; 9 bases fit TRBD1. Germline CDR1 SGHVS, CDR2 FNYEAQ. The CDR3 spans 15 residues. V gave up 4 bases and J gave up 5 bases; unmatched junction bases: 8. This CDR3 reads CASSSDTGGLTEAFF. CDR3 DNA: TGTGCCAGCAGCTCTGATACAGGGGGCCTAACTGAAGCTTTCTTT.

The table lists this clonotype with a few counts. The rearrangement uses TRBV20-1 and TRBJ1-1, with D perhaps matching TRBD1 (5 bases). This CDR3 contains 13 residues. V gave up 3 bases and J gave up 5 bases, with 13 bases separating them. Germline V gives CDR1 DFQATT, CDR2 SNEGSKA (reference sequence). As DNA, the CDR3 is TGCAGTGCTAGGCGGGTTGGGGGTACTGAAGCTTTCTTT. Its protein is CSARRVGGTEAFF.

Only a few counts were recorded for this clonotype. The V call is TRBV10-1, the J call TRBJ2-2; D not certain. Per germline, CDR1 WNHNN and CDR2 SYGVQD (reference sequence). The CDR3 extends over 14 amino acids. Trimming shortened V by 4 bases and J by 8 bases, and 14 bases separated the two germline ends. CDR3 DNA sequence: TGCGCCAGCAGTGTATTTAGTAGTCAGGGGGAGCTGTTTTTT. This encodes CASSVFSSQGELFF.

This chain uses TRBV9 with TRBJ1-6; 11 bases are a match to TRBD1. The CDR3 loop spans 13 amino acids. Trimming cost V 7 bases and J 6 bases; bases outside gene matches: 0. Germline values: CDR1 SGDLS, CDR2 YYNGEE. The CDR3 spells CASGTGGNSPLHF. CDR3 DNA sequence: TGTGCCAGCGGGACAGGGGGTAATTCACCCCTCCACTTT.

This sequence joins TRBV6-5 and TRBJ2-1; D gene uncertain. Per germline, CDR1 MNHEY and CDR2 SVGAGI. Trimming pared 2 bases from V and 2 bases from J, leaving 4 bases between. The CDR3 loop spans 13 amino acids. DNA for the CDR3: TGTGCCAGCAGTTACGGACCCTACAATGAGCAGTTCTTC. Its protein is CASSYGPYNEQFF.

This clonotype was detected only a few times. The V and J genes are TRBV3-1 and TRBJ1-4; TRBD1 aligns across 7 bases. Germline assignment: CDR1 LGHDT and CDR2 YNNKEL (reference sequence). Trimming took 1 base from V and 8 from J; bases not matched to a gene: 16. The CDR3 consists of 18 residues. CDR3 DNA sequence: TGTGCCAGCAGCCAAGCACAGGGGAACTTGAGGACTTGGGAAAAACTGTTTTTT. Translated, it gives CASSQAQGNLRTWEKLFF.

In this sample, this clonotype turned up many times. J is TRBJ1-3 and V is TRBV18; no definite D call. Looked up from germline, CDR1 is KGHSH and CDR2 is LQKENI. Trimming removed 2 bases from V and 8 bases from J, with 16 bases in between. The CDR3 loop spans 15 amino acids. The DNA of the CDR3 is TGTGCCAGCTCACCAAAGGGTCCGGCGGGTTACACCATATATTTT. Its translation: CASSPKGPAGYTIYF.

This clonotype was seen many times. The chain couples TRBV3-1 to TRBJ2-7; D gene ambiguous. Trimming took off 5 bases at V and 7 bases at J, with 9 bases between the two ends. CDR3 size: 11 residues. Germline values: CDR1 LGHDT, CDR2 YNNKEL (reference sequence). In nucleotides, the CDR3 is TGTGCCAGCAGCGCCTTTGCTGAGCAGTACTTC. It codes for CASSAFAEQYF.

This chain connects TRBV28 to TRBJ2-2; 7 bases fit TRBD2. J was trimmed by 8 bases and V by 8 bases; bases with no gene match: 2. This CDR3 comprises 11 residues. CDR1 MDHEN and CDR2 SYDVKM come from the germline V gene. The CDR3 DNA reads as TGTGCCAGCTCCGGGAGGGGGGAGCTGTTTTTT. Translating it yields CASSGRGELFF.

The chain employs TRBV6-5 and TRBJ2-1; 10 bases are shared with TRBD2. The CDR3 is 17 residues long. V lost 6 bases and J lost 0; bases outside the gene matches: 8. Germline CDR1 reads MNHEY; CDR2 reads SVGAGI. CDR3 in amino acids: CASRRASGGLSYNEQFF. The CDR3 DNA is TGTGCCAGCAGGAGAGCTAGCGGGGGACTCTCCTACAATGAGCAGTTCTTC.

This clonotype was found many times. The chain recombines TRBV20-1 with TRBJ2-3; TRBD2 matches at 14 bases. Trimming took 6 bases from V and 4 from J; bases not matched to a gene: 6. Germline values: CDR1 DFQATT, CDR2 SNEGSKA (reference sequence). The CDR3 is 15 amino acids. The CDR3 reads CSAPKGLAGADTQYF. The CDR3 nucleotides read TGCAGTGCACCCAAGGGACTAGCGGGAGCAGATACGCAGTATTTT.

In this sample, this clonotype turned up a few times. The chain recombines TRBV6-2 or TRBV6-3 with TRBJ1-1; perhaps TRBD1 as D (5 bases). CDR3 length: 13 amino acids. In germline, CDR1 is MNHEY, CDR2 SVGEGT. The ends were cut back, 7 bases at V and 5 bases at J, with 14 bases in the middle. CDR3 sequence reads: CASTLSGRTEAFF. The CDR3 nucleotides read TGTGCCAGCACCCTATCAGGGAGGACTGAAGCTTTCTTT.

The chain recombines TRBV6-2 or TRBV6-3 with TRBJ2-1; D is ambiguous. V lost 4 bases, J lost 9 bases, and 13 bases lay in between. This CDR3 spans 13 amino acids. Germline lookup yields CDR1 MNHEY and CDR2 SVGEGT. The CDR3: CASSSFGLGEQFF. CDR3 bases: TGTGCCAGCAGTTCCTTCGGGTTGGGTGAGCAGTTCTTC.